The 14 T cell receptor beta chains in this list originate from one sample, sequenced in a study of tumor and adjacent non-tumor tissue in lung cancer. No cell sorting was done before RNA was extracted from the tissue. Distant lung tissue was collected more than 3 cm away from the tumor edge. The library came from three nested PCR rounds adapted from ARM-PCR protocols. MiXCR, run by TCRdb on the multiplex PCR reads, gives a single entry per CDR3 protein. The sample records 60,000 to 80,000 distinct CDR3 sequences, nearly 70% being singletons. The sequencing input was distant non-tumor lung tissue. All receptors derive from a woman in her forties or fifties with non-small cell lung cancer.

This clonotype was detected many times. The chain uses TRBV13 and TRBJ2-1, with TRBD2 matching over 15 bases. This CDR3 comprises 17 residues. J gave up 1 base and V 5 bases, and 3 bases lay outside the gene matches. CDR1 PRHDT and CDR2 FYEKMQ come from the germline V gene (reference sequence). The DNA for the CDR3 is TGTGCCAGCAGCCTCGGGACTAGCGGGAGGTCCTACAATGAGCAGTTCTTC. Protein: CASSLGTSGRSYNEQFF.

Comment on this clonotype: A much larger clone lies a single base off, so this may be a read error. V and J are TRBV5-4 and TRBJ2-7; tentatively, D is TRBD1 or TRBD2 (6 bases each). The CDR3 loop spans 14 amino acids. Germline CDR1 is SGHNT and CDR2 is YYREEE (reference sequence). CDR3 bases: TGTACCAGCAGCACGGAGGGACACTCCTACGAGCAGTACTTC. Amino acids: CTSSTEGHSYEQYF. Full variable domain (remainder filled in from reference TRBV5-4 and TRBJ2-7): ETGVTQSPTHLIKTRGQQVTLRCSSQSGHNTVSWYQQALGQGPQFIFQYYREEENGRGNFPPRFSGLQFPNYSSELNVNALELDDSALYLCTSSTEGHSYEQYFGPGTRLTVT.

Comment on this clonotype: Given a much more abundant clone one base away, this may be a read error. The chain couples TRBV6-1 to TRBJ2-7, with TRBD2 as a possible D gene (5 bases). CDR3 size: 14 residues. Germline CDR1 MNHNS, CDR2 SASEGT. The CDR3 coding sequence is TGTGTCAGCAGGAGGTCTGATTCCGCCTACGAGCAGTACTTC. Its protein is CVSRRSDSAYEQYF.

As for this clonotype: The junction differs from germline at one of its ends, possibly a read error. The rearrangement links TRBV4-1 to TRBJ2-1; 9 bases match TRBD2. The germline V gene encodes CDR1 MGHRA and CDR2 YSYEKL. The CDR3 extends over 17 amino acids. The CDR3 here is CTSSQGWAGGQGNEQLF. As DNA, the CDR3 is TGCACCAGCAGCCAAGGATGGGCGGGAGGGCAAGGCAATGAGCAGCTCTTC.

The chain has TRBV29-1 and TRBJ2-1; the D is unclear. Looked up from germline, CDR1 is SQVTM and CDR2 is ANQGSEA. The CDR3 runs 14 residues. This CDR3 is CSADFLGSGNEQFF. For the CDR3, the DNA is TGCAGTGCTGATTTCCTAGGGTCGGGCAATGAGCAGTTCTTC.

This clonotype appeared many times. The chain employs TRBV10-2 and TRBJ1-6; D is perhaps TRBD1 (5 bases). V lost 3 bases to trimming and J lost 0 bases, with 12 bases between them. Germline CDR1 WSHSY, CDR2 SAAADI. The CDR3 totals 17 residues. The CDR3 loop reads CASSEGTISSYNSPLHF. The DNA of the CDR3 is TGCGCCAGCAGTGAAGGGACCATCAGCTCCTATAATTCACCCCTCCACTTT.

This clonotype was counted only a few times. The chain uses TRBV6-2 or TRBV6-3 and TRBJ1-2, with 9 bases aligning to TRBD1. The CDR3 is 14 residues long. The germline V gene encodes CDR1 MNHEY and CDR2 SVGEGT. V was pared by 8 bases and J by 5 bases, with 9 bases of the junction left unmatched. The CDR3 DNA reads as TGTGCCAGCTGTCGCGGACAGGGGCAGTATGGCTACACCTTC. This codes for CASCRGQGQYGYTF.

This clonotype was found many times. V and J are TRBV6-2 or TRBV6-3 and TRBJ2-1, with TRBD2 matching over 11 bases. Germline CDR1 and CDR2: MNHEY and SVGEGT. V trimming: 2 bases; J trimming: 0 bases; junction bases outside the gene matches: 6. The CDR3 spans 18 residues. Here the CDR3 reads CASSYASGRPSSYNEQFF. For the CDR3, the DNA is TGTGCCAGCAGTTACGCTAGCGGGAGGCCAAGCTCCTACAATGAGCAGTTCTTC.

CDR3 nucleotide sequence: TGTGCCAGCCGGAGGGACTTTAATTCACCCCTCCACTTT. It specifies CASRRDFNSPLHF. This chain joins TRBV6-4 and TRBJ1-6, with D perhaps matching TRBD1 (5 bases). The ends were cut back, 8 bases at V and 6 bases at J, with 11 bases in the middle. CDR3 length: 13 residues. Germline-derived CDR1 and CDR2 are MRHNA and SNTAGT.

The chain has TRBV28 and TRBJ1-6, with D hard to call. Germline V gene data show CDR1 as MDHEN and CDR2 as SYDVKM. This CDR3 is built from 17 residues. V shed 1 base and J shed 1 base, with 11 bases lying between them. CDR3 DNA: TGTGCCAGCAGTTTATTAAGCTCGGGGTCCTATAATTCACCCCTCCACTTT. Translated, it gives CASSLLSSGSYNSPLHF.

This clonotype was counted between two and nine times. Just one base apart from a much larger clone, this may be a read error. This chain links TRBV11-1 with TRBJ2-1, with TRBD1 as a possible D gene (5 bases). The CDR3 contains 14 residues. The V end lost 3 bases, the J end lost 6 bases, and 12 bases lay between the germline ends. The germline V gene has CDR1 SGHAT and CDR2 FQDESV (reference sequence). The CDR3 region is CASSLKSQGNEQFF. CDR3 nucleotide sequence: TGTGCCAGCAGCTTGAAGTCCCAGGGCAATGAGCAGTTCTTC.

In regard to this clonotype: The final CDR3 position lacks the conserved phenylalanine or tryptophan, pointing to a likely read error. This chain links TRBV11-3 with TRBJ2-4, with 7 bases aligning to TRBD2. From germline, CDR1 is SGHNT and CDR2 YENEEA. The CDR3 covers 14 residues. The CDR3 DNA is TGTGCTAGCAGCTCGGGGACTAACCTGGACATTCAGTACTAC. Protein product: CASSSGTNLDIQYY.

As regards this clonotype: In this CDR3 the conserved last residue, phenylalanine or tryptophan, is missing, so a read error is likely. The DNA is left out, because the CDR3 cannot be placed on it with certainty; the CDR3 is given as TCRdb lists it. The chain is built from TRBV29-1 and TRBJ1-1. With termini counted, the CDR3 has 13 amino acids. The germline V gene has CDR1 SQVTM and CDR2 ANQGSEA. CDR3 amino acids: CSVEGRKDIEGFL.

On this clonotype itself: The conserved closing phenylalanine or tryptophan is absent in this CDR3, likely reflecting a read error. V gene TRBV11-2 combines with J gene TRBJ2-1; D uncertain. Germline-derived CDR1 and CDR2 are SGHAT and FQNNGV. Trimming took 3 bases from V and 5 from J, leaving 8 bases between them. The CDR3 length is 13 residues. The CDR3 loop reads CASSFRAHNEQFY. Here the CDR3 DNA reads TGTGCCAGCAGCTTTAGGGCCCACAATGAGCAGTTCTAC.